The clone carrying this T cell receptor (beta chain) was recorded at least ten times. Trimming stripped 3 bases from V and 4 bases from J, with 16 bases between. Germline V gene lookup returns CDR1 MDHEN and CDR2 SYDVKM. CDR3 size: 15 residues. Total RNA (roughly 540 ng) served as template for TCR beta cDNA synthesis primed by a constant-region primer. Modified slightly, ARM-PCR produced TCR beta libraries over three nested multiplex PCR rounds. Forward primers for TRBV1-TRBV30 and a C-beta reverse primer served the first two PCR rounds, at about 10 cycles each. TCRdb re-derived calls from the multiplex PCR reads in MiXCR, one entry per CDR3 protein. The sample contains 40,000 or so distinct CDR3 sequences, roughly 75% of which appear only once. The data stem from a study of tumor-infiltrating lymphocytes in primary liver carcinoma. Starting material for RNA and DNA co-extraction consisted of roughly 20-34 mg of unsorted bulk tissue.

This clonotype was sampled from a woman between 25 and 40 years old with primary liver carcinoma and hepatitis B virus infection. The chain carries TRBV28 and TRBJ2-7, with no clear D. Sequencing input: tumor-adjacent normal liver tissue. CDR3 residues: CASSFNRAPGYEQYF. CDR3 bases: TGTGCCAGCAGTTTTAACCGAGCCCCAGGTTACGAGCAGTACTTC.